This T cell receptor beta chain derives from a study of T cell clonality in common variable immunodeficiency. Many counts were recorded for this clone. The antigen remains unidentified. The read gets to within 3 residues of the CDR3 end, and the germline J gene fills in the rest. Produced via immunoSEQ multiplex PCR; TCRdb's table is partial and in-frame only. Singletons are absent from the sample, which has just over 15,000 clones. V was pared by 5 bases and J by 7 bases, with 12 bases between. This CDR3 contains 13 residues. The V gene's germline CDR1 is LNHDA and CDR2 SQIVND (reference sequence). Whole-study findings and limits: TCRbeta clonality was increased in CVID versus healthy controls. Fewer deletions and N-nucleotide insertions were reportedly seen in common variable immunodeficiency TCR beta sequences.

CVID meant reduced serum IgG, IgA and/or IgM plus specific antibody deficiency. The sample taken for sequencing was peripheral blood mononuclear cells. The TCR sequence derives from a human donor with common variable immunodeficiency. The chain uses TRBV19 and TRBJ2-1; possibly TRBD2 for D (6 bases). The part of the CDR3 DNA that was read is TGTGCCAGTAGTTCGGGGACTCGGAATGAG. Translated, it gives CASSSGTRNE. From start to end, the CDR3 is CASSSGTRNEQFF.